This T cell receptor (beta chain) was profiled in a study of blood T cell repertoires in COVID-19. Study-level information: The cDNA or gDNA used as material had been derived from T cells, B-cell-depleted T cells, or PBMCs.

The trim removed 4 bases at V and 8 bases at J, leaving 5 bases unmatched. CDR3 length equals 14 residues. CDR1 SGHRS and CDR2 YFSETQ come from the germline V gene. Authors' data handling: The assay estimated nucleated cells by amplifying reference gene primers. Data came from immunoSEQ multiplex PCR; TCRdb stores just in-frame clones and leaves some out. For V, J and clone size, that table is used; D and trimming come from the DNA. The sample holds 300,000 to 350,000 clones, 90% seen once. The chain employs TRBV5-1 and TRBJ2-1, with 11 bases aligning to TRBD2. The sample taken for sequencing was PBMCs or T cells enriched from blood (not recorded which). This receptor was taken from a woman aged 18-35 years with acute COVID-19. In nucleotides, the CDR3 is TGCGCCAGCAGCACCGCGGGACTAGCGGATGAGCAGTTCTTC. Translation gives CASSTAGLADEQFF.